This entry describes one T cell receptor beta chain. Its specificity is not known. This sample was taken from a study of CD8+ T cells in alopecia areata. The CDR3 contains 15 residues. V lost 0 bases, J lost 7 bases, and 12 bases lay in between. CDR1 MNHEY and CDR2 SVGAGI come from the germline V gene. Whole-study findings and limits: Association of baseline CD8+ expansion with response is uncertain owing to one nonresponder. Scalp and blood samples kept many expanded lesional clones throughout tofacitinib.

RNA was extracted and reverse transcribed into cDNA as the sequencing template. TCRdb keeps only in-frame clones here, not all; method: immunoSEQ multiplex PCR. This table has about 130,000 clones, around 50% appearing once. Treatment defined: oral pan-JAK inhibitor, 5-10 mg twice daily. V is TRBV6-5 and J is TRBJ2-2, with TRBD2 as a possible D gene (6 bases). The sequencing used CD8+ T cells sorted from blood, collected at week 4, from a patient treated with tofacitinib. The receptor comes from a human donor with alopecia areata. CDR3: CASSYSTGSNGELFF. CDR3 nucleotides: TGTGCCAGCAGTTACTCGACCGGGAGTAACGGGGAGCTGTTTTTT.